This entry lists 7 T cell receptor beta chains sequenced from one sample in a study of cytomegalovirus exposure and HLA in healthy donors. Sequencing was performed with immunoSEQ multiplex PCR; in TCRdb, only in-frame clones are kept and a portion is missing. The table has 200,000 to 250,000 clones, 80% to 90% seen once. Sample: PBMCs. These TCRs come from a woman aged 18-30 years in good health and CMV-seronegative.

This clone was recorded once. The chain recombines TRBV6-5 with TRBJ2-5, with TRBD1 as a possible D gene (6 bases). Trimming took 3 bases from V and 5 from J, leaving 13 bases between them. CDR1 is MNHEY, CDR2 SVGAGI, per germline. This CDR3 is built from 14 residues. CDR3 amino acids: CASSYSGVRETQYF. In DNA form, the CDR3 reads TGTGCCAGCAGTTATTCAGGGGTGAGGGAGACCCAGTACTTC.

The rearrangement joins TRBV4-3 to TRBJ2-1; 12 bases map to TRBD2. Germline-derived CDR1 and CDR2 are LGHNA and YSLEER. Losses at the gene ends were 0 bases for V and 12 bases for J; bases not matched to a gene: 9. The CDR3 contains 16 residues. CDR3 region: CASSQDPRTSGMPQFF. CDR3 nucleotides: TGCGCCAGCAGCCAAGATCCAAGGACTAGCGGGATGCCGCAGTTCTTC.

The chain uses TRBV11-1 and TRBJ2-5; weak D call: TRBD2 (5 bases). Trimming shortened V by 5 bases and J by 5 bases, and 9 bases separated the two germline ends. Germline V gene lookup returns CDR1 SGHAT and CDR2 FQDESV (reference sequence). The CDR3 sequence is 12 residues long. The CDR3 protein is CASSRTGETQYF. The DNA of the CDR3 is TGTGCCAGCAGCAGGACGGGGGAGACCCAGTACTTC.

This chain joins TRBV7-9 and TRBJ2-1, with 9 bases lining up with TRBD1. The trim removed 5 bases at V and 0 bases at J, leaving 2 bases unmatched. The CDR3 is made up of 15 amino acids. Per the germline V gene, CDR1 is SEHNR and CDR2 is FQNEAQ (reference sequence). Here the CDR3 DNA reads TGTGCCAGCAGCGAGACAGGGGGCTCCTACAATGAGCAGTTCTTC. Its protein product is CASSETGGSYNEQFF.

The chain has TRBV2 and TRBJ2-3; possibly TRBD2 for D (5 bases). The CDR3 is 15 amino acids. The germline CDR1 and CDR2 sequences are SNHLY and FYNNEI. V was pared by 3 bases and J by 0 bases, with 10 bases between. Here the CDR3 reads CASSDLGASTDTQYF. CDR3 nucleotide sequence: TGTGCCAGCAGTGATTTGGGAGCTAGCACAGATACGCAGTATTTT.

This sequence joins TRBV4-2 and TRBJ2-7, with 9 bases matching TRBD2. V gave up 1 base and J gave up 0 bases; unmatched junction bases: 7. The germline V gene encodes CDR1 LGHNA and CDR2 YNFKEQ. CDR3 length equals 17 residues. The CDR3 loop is CASSQVTSGRPSYEQYF. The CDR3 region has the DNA TGTGCCAGCAGCCAAGTCACAAGCGGGAGGCCCTCCTACGAGCAGTACTTC.

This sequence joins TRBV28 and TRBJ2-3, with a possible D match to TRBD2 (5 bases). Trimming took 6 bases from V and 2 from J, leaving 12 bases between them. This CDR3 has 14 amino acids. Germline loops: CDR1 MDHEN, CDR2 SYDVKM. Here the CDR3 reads CASRGSGDTDTQYF. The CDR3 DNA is TGTGCCAGCAGGGGGAGTGGGGACACAGATACGCAGTATTTT.